Listed here are 32 T cell receptor beta chains from one sample, sequenced in a study of T-cell reconstitution after alpha-beta-depleted transplantation in children. Molecular barcoding with unique molecular identifiers was used for the TCRbeta library. TCRdb reprocessed the PCR reads with MiXCR, giving one entry per CDR3 protein. In the table there are 780,000 or so distinct CDR3 sequences, about 16% of which are singletons. The sequenced sample was PBMCs, mostly from graft donor cells, obtained 360 days after TCRalphabeta/CD19-depleted stem cell transplant. These receptors came from a male patient between 10 and 17 years old who had a stem cell transplant for acute lymphoblastic leukemia, so the T cells may come from the graft donor.

The chain links TRBV12-3 or TRBV12-4 to TRBJ2-3, with D perhaps matching TRBD1 or TRBD2 (5 bases each). The CDR3 is 14 residues long. V dropped 11 bases and J dropped 9 bases, with 24 bases sitting between them. The DNA for the CDR3 is TGTGCCCAGGGCGTATGGGGGTTCGGGGACACGCAGTATTTT. It encodes CAQGVWGFGDTQYF.

This clonotype was counted only a few times. The chain recombines TRBV6-1 with TRBJ2-7; 8 bases agree with TRBD1. The CDR3 is made up of 15 amino acids. Trimming cost V 6 bases and J 4 bases; bases outside gene matches: 11. CDR1 and CDR2 (germline): MNHNS, SASEGT. CDR3 in DNA: TGTGCCAGCAGGGTTGGGACAGGACCCCTGTACGAGCAGTACTTC. Protein sequence: CASRVGTGPLYEQYF.

This clonotype was seen a few times. The chain couples TRBV29-1 to TRBJ2-7; D gene unclear. CDR3 length: 13 residues. Germline V gene data show CDR1 as SQVTM and CDR2 as ANQGSEA. V dropped 4 bases and J dropped 3 bases, with 13 bases sitting between them. CDR3 amino acids: CSVGETNRYEQYF. CDR3 in DNA: TGCAGCGTTGGCGAGACCAACCGCTACGAGCAGTACTTC.

This clonotype was counted a few times. The chain joins TRBV19 to TRBJ2-1, with 8 bases fitting TRBD1. Trimming took 2 bases from V and 13 from J; bases not matched to a gene: 10. The germline V gene encodes CDR1 LNHDA and CDR2 SQIVND (reference sequence). The CDR3 consists of 14 residues. CDR3 residues: CASSIIAGGPNQFF. For the CDR3, the DNA is TGTGCCAGTAGTATAATCGCAGGGGGCCCAAATCAGTTCTTC.

In its sample, this clonotype was seen a few times. This chain links TRBV4-1 with TRBJ2-7, with D possibly matching TRBD1 (5 bases). This CDR3 is 15 amino acids long. Germline CDR1 reads MGHRA; CDR2 reads YSYEKL. Trimming took 0 bases from V and 3 from J, leaving 12 bases between them. DNA of the CDR3: TGCGCCAGCAGCCAAGATCAGGGTTCCCTCTACGAGCAGTACTTC. Its translation is CASSQDQGSLYEQYF.

This clonotype was observed many times. The chain carries TRBV5-1 and TRBJ2-2; D is ambiguous. Trimming pared 5 bases from V and 4 bases from J, leaving 15 bases between. CDR1 is SGHRS, CDR2 YFSETQ, per germline. The CDR3 runs 15 residues. The CDR3 nucleotides read TGCGCCAGCAGTGATTCTCCCCGGCGCACCGGGGAGCTGTTTTTT. Translated, it gives CASSDSPRRTGELFF.

The chain links TRBV13 to TRBJ2-7; unclear D gene. The CDR3 extends over 12 amino acids. V was cut by 3 bases and J by 7 bases, with 10 bases left in between. Germline V gene data show CDR1 as PRHDT and CDR2 as FYEKMQ (reference sequence). CDR3 sequence: CASSFSMGEQYF. The CDR3 bases are TGTGCCAGCAGCTTCTCCATGGGGGAGCAGTACTTC.

This chain connects TRBV12-3 or TRBV12-4 to TRBJ1-6; tentative D call: TRBD1 (6 bases). The CDR3 contains 15 residues. V was clipped by 8 bases and J by 0 bases, with 11 bases between them. The CDR3 is CASGWTVSYNSPLHF. Written as DNA, the CDR3 is TGTGCCAGCGGATGGACAGTCTCCTATAATTCACCCCTCCACTTT.

This clonotype was counted a few times. This chain uses TRBV12-3 or TRBV12-4 with TRBJ2-1, with D possibly being TRBD1 (5 bases). The CDR3 runs to 12 residues. V lost 2 bases to trimming and J lost 9 bases, with 8 bases between them. CDR3 DNA sequence: TGTGCCAGCAGTTTAAGCAGGGTTGAGCAGTTCTTC. Its translation: CASSLSRVEQFF.

The V call is TRBV7-8, the J call TRBJ2-1, with 9 positions matching TRBD2. CDR1 is SGHVS, CDR2 FQNEAQ, per germline. V lost 5 bases, J lost 4 bases, and 9 bases stayed unmatched. This CDR3 has 16 amino acids. The CDR3 is CASSIRLAASYNEQFF. The DNA for the CDR3 is TGTGCCAGCAGCATTAGACTAGCGGCTAGTTACAATGAGCAGTTCTTC.

The J gene is TRBJ1-5, the V gene TRBV4-1; D perhaps matches TRBD1 (6 bases). This CDR3 spans 16 amino acids. The germline V gene has CDR1 MGHRA and CDR2 YSYEKL. The V end was cut by 0 bases, the J end by 4 bases, with 13 bases between. The chain's CDR3 is CASSQDAGALNQPQHF. The CDR3 region has the DNA TGCGCCAGCAGCCAAGACGCAGGGGCTCTAAATCAGCCCCAGCATTTT.

The genes are TRBV4-1 and TRBJ2-1; TRBD2 matches 10 bases. Germline V CDR1 and CDR2: MGHRA, YSYEKL. CDR3 length equals 17 residues. V lost 2 bases to trimming and J lost 4 bases; unmatched junction nucleotides: 8. CDR3 loop: CASSQRAGLAVYNEQFF. The CDR3 coding sequence is TGCGCCAGCAGCCAAAGGGCCGGACTAGCGGTATACAATGAGCAGTTCTTC.

This clonotype was found a few times. V and J are TRBV3-1 and TRBJ2-7, with D unclear. The CDR3 consists of 13 residues. CDR1 LGHDT and CDR2 YNNKEL come from the germline V gene (reference sequence). Trimming shortened V by 6 bases and J by 5 bases, and 14 bases separated the two germline ends. Here the CDR3 DNA reads TGTGCCAGCAGGCCCTATTCGGCCGACGAGCAGTACTTC. Its translation: CASRPYSADEQYF.

The table lists this clonotype with a few counts. The chain uses TRBV11-2 and TRBJ2-1; 10 positions match TRBD2. V lost 1 base, J lost 3 bases, and 9 bases stayed unmatched. From germline, CDR1 is SGHAT and CDR2 FQNNGV. This CDR3 is built from 18 residues. Written as DNA, the CDR3 is TGTGCCAGCAGCTTAGTTGGGAAGCGGGAGGGGAACTACAATGAGCAGTTCTTC. Translated: CASSLVGKREGNYNEQFF.

V is TRBV20-1 and J is TRBJ1-5; TRBD1 might be the D (6 bases). V was cut by 5 bases and J by 7 bases, with 18 bases left in between. The CDR3 totals 14 residues. Germline loops: CDR1 DFQATT, CDR2 SNEGSKA (reference sequence). CDR3 coding DNA: TGCAGTGCTTTCCTCGGGGGGGCTTGGCAGCCCCAGCATTTT. Amino acid sequence: CSAFLGGAWQPQHF.

The J gene is TRBJ2-1, the V gene TRBV24-1; the match to TRBD2 covers 10 bases. Unmatched junction bases numbered 4, after V lost 6 bases and J lost 3 bases. There are 15 residues in the CDR3. CDR1 is KGHDR and CDR2 is SFDVKD in the germline V gene. In nucleotides, the CDR3 is TGTGCCACCAGTAGTAGGACTAGCGGCTACAATGAGCAGTTCTTC. This gives the protein CATSSRTSGYNEQFF.

The V call is TRBV5-1, the J call TRBJ2-3; D is uncertain. Germline values: CDR1 SGHRS, CDR2 YFSETQ. Trimming left V 1 base short and J 2 bases short, with 8 bases between. This CDR3 is 14 amino acids long. The CDR3 spells CASSLNLNTDTQYF. DNA for the CDR3: TGCGCCAGCAGCTTGAATCTCAACACAGATACGCAGTATTTT.

Only a few counts were recorded for this clonotype. The V call is TRBV27, the J call TRBJ2-5; TRBD1 agrees at 10 bases. Germline values: CDR1 MNHEY, CDR2 SMNVEV (reference sequence). The CDR3 totals 14 residues. Losses at the gene ends were 8 bases for V and 4 bases for J; bases not matched to a gene: 7. CDR3: CASQGQGRAETQYF. CDR3 DNA sequence: TGTGCCAGCCAGGGACAGGGGCGAGCAGAGACCCAGTACTTC.

The chain joins TRBV29-1 to TRBJ2-1; D might be TRBD2 (5 bases). V lost 4 bases and J 7 bases, leaving 8 bases between the germline ends. Germline CDR1 reads SQVTM; CDR2 reads ANQGSEA. The CDR3 is made up of 11 amino acids. The CDR3: CSVVRTNEQFF. The CDR3 DNA reads TGCAGCGTTGTGAGGACTAATGAGCAGTTCTTC.

The chain is built from TRBV7-9 and TRBJ2-6, with D unresolved. Germline values: CDR1 SEHNR, CDR2 FQNEAQ (reference sequence). V lost 5 bases, J lost 0 bases, and 8 bases lay in between. This CDR3 region has 15 residues. The CDR3 reads CASSPVTSGANVLTF. Here the CDR3 DNA reads TGTGCCAGCAGCCCTGTTACCTCTGGGGCCAACGTCCTGACTTTC.

This clonotype was seen ten or more times. This chain connects TRBV5-1 to TRBJ2-7; perhaps TRBD1 as D (5 bases). Germline V lookup: CDR1 SGHRS, CDR2 YFSETQ. V lost 2 bases and J lost 2, with 11 bases in between. The CDR3 consists of 14 residues. CDR3 nucleotide sequence: TGCGCCAGCAGCTTTAGGGCAGGGACCTACGAGCAGTACTTC. Translation: CASSFRAGTYEQYF.

The chain recombines TRBV20-1 with TRBJ2-3; D is perhaps TRBD2 (7 bases). The CDR3 sequence is 16 residues long. The germline V gene encodes CDR1 DFQATT and CDR2 SNEGSKA (reference sequence). V was shortened by 6 bases and J by 0 bases, with 19 bases between the two germline ends. CDR3 DNA sequence: TGCAGTGCCGACAGGCCTAGCGGTGCTAGCACAGATACGCAGTATTTT. This gives the protein CSADRPSGASTDTQYF.

Concerning this clonotype itself: No conserved phenylalanine or tryptophan is present at the end of the CDR3, so a read error is the likely explanation. The chain couples TRBV2 to TRBJ2-1; 10 positions agree with TRBD1. The CDR3 consists of 17 residues. Germline V lookup: CDR1 SNHLY, CDR2 FYNNEI. With V trimmed by 4 bases and J by 8 bases, 14 bases remained unmatched. The CDR3 reads CASSVAGQGIQWDEQFY. DNA of the CDR3: TGTGCCAGCAGTGTAGCGGGACAGGGGATCCAGTGGGATGAGCAGTTCTAC.

The rearrangement uses TRBV10-3 and TRBJ2-7; D is undetermined. Trimming removed 8 bases at V and 2 bases at J, with 13 bases between. CDR3 length: 13 residues. Germline CDR1 is ENHRY and CDR2 is SYGVKD. The CDR3 nucleotides read TGTGCCATCTCTCTAGAATCTACCTACGAGCAGTACTTC. Translated, it gives CAISLESTYEQYF.

V and J are TRBV7-9 and TRBJ2-7, with 11 bases identical to TRBD2. The J segment lost 2 bases and the V segment lost 5 bases, leaving 8 bases of the junction unmatched. The length of the CDR3 is 16 residues. Germline loops: CDR1 SEHNR, CDR2 FQNEAQ (reference sequence). The DNA for the CDR3 is TGTGCCAGCAGCCCCAAAACTAGCGGGAGAGCCTACGAGCAGTACTTC. Amino acid sequence: CASSPKTSGRAYEQYF. Full variable domain (missing parts from reference TRBV7-9 and TRBJ2-7): DTGVSQNPRHKITKRGQNVTFRCDPISEHNRLYWYRQTLGQGPEFLTYFQNEAQLEKSRLLSDRFSAERPKGSFSTLEIQRTEQGDSAMYLCASSPKTSGRAYEQYFGPGTRLTVT.

In its sample, this clonotype was seen a few times. The rearrangement uses TRBV29-1 and TRBJ2-2; D gene uncertain. CDR3 length: 10 residues. Trimming stripped 5 bases from V and 5 bases from J, with 3 bases between. Germline V gene data show CDR1 as SQVTM and CDR2 as ANQGSEA. The CDR3 loop is CSVFTGELFF. CDR3 DNA sequence: TGCAGCGTTTTTACCGGGGAGCTGTTTTTT.

This clonotype was counted a few times. V is TRBV11-2 and J is TRBJ2-5; 7 bases match TRBD1. V shed 4 bases, J shed 5 bases, and the junction held 7 bases outside the gene matches. The CDR3 contains 14 residues. The germline gives CDR1 SGHAT, CDR2 FQNNGV. The CDR3 nucleotides read TGTGCCAGCAGCTATCACAGGGGAGAGGAGACCCAGTACTTC. As protein: CASSYHRGEETQYF.

This clonotype came up a few times. The chain has TRBV10-3 and TRBJ2-3, with 7 positions matching TRBD2. The CDR3 totals 19 residues. V trimming: 3 bases; J trimming: 6 bases; junction bases outside the gene matches: 21. Germline V CDR1 and CDR2: ENHRY, SYGVKD. CDR3 sequence (DNA): TGTGCCATCAGTGACCCGAGAATTGTCCGCGGGAGAATCCCGGATACGCAGTATTTT. This gives the protein CAISDPRIVRGRIPDTQYF.

V is TRBV7-9 and J is TRBJ2-3; 7 bases line up with TRBD2. Per germline, CDR1 SEHNR and CDR2 FQNEAQ (reference sequence). CDR3 length: 15 residues. V gave up 7 bases and J gave up 6 bases; unmatched junction bases: 13. The chain's CDR3 is CASTKWVLATDTQYF. The CDR3 DNA reads as TGTGCCAGCACCAAATGGGTACTAGCGACCGATACGCAGTATTTT.

This clonotype was picked up many times. The gene calls are TRBV9 and TRBJ2-1, with D unresolved. CDR1 is SGDLS, CDR2 YYNGEE, per germline. CDR3 length: 15 residues. V gave up 4 bases and J gave up 4 bases, with 15 bases separating them. CDR3 in amino acids: CASSRQSGPYNEQFF. The CDR3, as DNA: TGTGCCAGCAGCCGTCAATCCGGACCATACAATGAGCAGTTCTTC.

In its sample, this clonotype was seen once. Given the absence of the conserved phenylalanine or tryptophan at the CDR3 end, a read error is likely. The chain joins TRBV10-3 to TRBJ2-1; D uncertain. The length of the CDR3 is 14 residues. Germline CDR1 and CDR2: ENHRY and SYGVKD. V was clipped by 6 bases and J by 0 bases, with 9 bases between them. The CDR3 DNA reads as TGTGCCATCAGCTCCAAGAGCTCCTACAATGAGCAGTTCTAC. It translates to CAISSKSSYNEQFY.

The chain uses TRBV7-2 and TRBJ2-5, with D possibly matching TRBD2 (6 bases). The CDR3 has 14 residues. Germline V gives CDR1 SGHTA, CDR2 FQGNSA. Trimming stripped 5 bases from V and 2 bases from J, with 12 bases between. CDR3 sequence: CASSKGLPQETQYF. The CDR3 bases are TGTGCCAGCAGCAAGGGACTGCCGCAAGAGACCCAGTACTTC.